This T cell receptor (beta chain) was captured by sequencing in a study of cytomegalovirus exposure and HLA in healthy donors. CDR3 length: 14 amino acids. V was clipped by 0 bases and J by 4 bases, with 9 bases between them. Germline loops: CDR1 MGHRA, CDR2 YSYEKL. The PCR used 60 Vbeta and 13 Jbeta primers. Generated by immunoSEQ multiplex PCR, the TCRdb table keeps only in-frame clones and is missing some. Among approximately 110,000 clones, under 85% were seen once, and the ten largest hold roughly 1.9%. The receptor was isolated from a man younger than 40 in good health and CMV-seronegative. The V call is TRBV4-1, the J call TRBJ2-5, with unresolved D. The sample was PBMCs. CDR3 nucleotides: TGCGCCAGCAGCCAAGAGATGAGAGGAGAGACCCAGTACTTC. It is translated as CASSQEMRGETQYF.